The 22 T cell receptor beta chains below all came from one sample that was sequenced in a study of cytomegalovirus exposure and HLA in healthy donors. With 60 Vbeta and 13 Jbeta primers, the PCR was carried out. Repertoires were generated with immunoSEQ multiplex PCR, while TCRdb's copy carries only in-frame clones and drops some. The sample holds 85,000 to 100,000 clones, 80% to 90% seen once. Sequencing was carried out using PBMCs. The source is a man younger than 30 in good health and CMV-seronegative.

The chain joins TRBV4-2 to TRBJ2-7; tentatively, D is TRBD1 (5 bases). The CDR3 is 15 amino acids. V was shortened by 2 bases and J by 2 bases, with 13 bases between the two germline ends. CDR1 is LGHNA and CDR2 is YNFKEQ in the germline V gene. CDR3 sequence reads: CASSQSGQVTYEQYF. As DNA, the CDR3 is TGTGCCAGCAGCCAATCAGGGCAGGTGACCTACGAGCAGTACTTC.

The chain joins TRBV7-2 to TRBJ2-3; 12 bases map to TRBD2. Per the germline V gene, CDR1 is SGHTA and CDR2 is FQGNSA. The CDR3 is made up of 15 amino acids. Trimming took 7 bases from V and 9 from J; bases not matched to a gene: 11. As DNA, the CDR3 is TGTGCCAGCAACAAAGGACTAGCGGGATCGACGACGCAGTATTTT. Translated: CASNKGLAGSTTQYF.

The V gene is TRBV5-4, the J gene TRBJ2-2, with 9 nucleotides matching TRBD2. Germline CDR1 and CDR2: SGHNT and YYREEE (reference sequence). J lost 2 bases, V lost 4 bases, and 6 bases had no gene match. This CDR3 comprises 16 residues. The CDR3 reads CASSPRTSVNTGELFF. CDR3 bases: TGTGCCAGCAGCCCCCGGACTAGCGTTAACACCGGGGAGCTGTTTTTT.

This clone has just a few counts. The chain has TRBV2 and TRBJ2-3; D gene unclear. The CDR3 runs 13 residues. CDR1 and CDR2 from the germline V gene are SNHLY and FYNNEI. V was trimmed by 4 bases and J by 5 bases, leaving 10 bases between them. The CDR3 region is CASSGRGEDTQYF. Written as DNA, the CDR3 is TGTGCCAGCAGTGGCAGAGGAGAAGATACGCAGTATTTT.

The chain couples TRBV7-3 to TRBJ2-2; unclear D gene. V gave up 1 base and J gave up 11 bases, with 11 bases separating them. The CDR3 consists of 13 residues. CDR1 and CDR2 from the germline V gene are SGHTA and FQGTGA. The CDR3 loop reads CASSLIGSVELFF. As DNA, the CDR3 is TGTGCCAGCAGCTTAATTGGCTCCGTCGAGCTGTTTTTT.

The chain has TRBV9 and TRBJ2-5; tentatively, D is TRBD2 (5 bases). The CDR3 is 14 residues long. Trimming removed 0 bases from V and 0 bases from J, with 6 bases in between. The germline V gene has CDR1 SGDLS and CDR2 YYNGEE. CDR3 in amino acids: CASSVGADQETQYF. CDR3 sequence (DNA): TGTGCCAGCAGCGTAGGAGCGGACCAAGAGACCCAGTACTTC. Variable domain in full (rest from reference TRBV9 and TRBJ2-5): DSGVTQTPKHLITATGQRVTLRCSPRSGDLSVYWYQQSLDQGLQFLIQYYNGEERAKGNILERFSAQQFPDLHSELNLSSLELGDSALYFCASSVGADQETQYFGPGTRLLVL.

The chain carries TRBV15 and TRBJ2-7; D is undetermined. Germline loops: CDR1 LNHNV, CDR2 YYDKDF (reference sequence). Trimming cost V 5 bases and J 4 bases, with 12 bases left between them. CDR3 length: 13 residues. The CDR3 DNA follows: TGTGCCACCAGCCTCAGACACCGATACGAGCAGTACTTC. The encoded protein is CATSLRHRYEQYF.

The chain combines TRBV4-3 with TRBJ1-6; no definite D call. This CDR3 is 15 amino acids long. With 9 bases removed from V and 0 bases from J, the gap between germline ends came to 12 bases. CDR1 and CDR2 from the germline V gene are LGHNA and YSLEER. In DNA form, the CDR3 reads TGCGCCAGACATCAGGAAAGCTCCTATAATTCACCCCTCCACTTT. It yields the protein CARHQESSYNSPLHF.

This chain joins TRBV10-3 and TRBJ1-1, with TRBD1 matching 9 bases. CDR1 and CDR2 (germline): ENHRY, SYGVKD. The V and J ends lost 5 bases and 3 bases, in that order; junction bases with no gene match: 1. The CDR3 is made up of 13 amino acids. In nucleotides, the CDR3 is TGTGCCATCAGTCGGACAGGGGACACTGAAGCTTTCTTT. Translated, it gives CAISRTGDTEAFF.

This chain joins TRBV6-1 and TRBJ1-1, with D possibly matching TRBD1 (5 bases). The CDR3 loop spans 15 amino acids. Trimming shortened V by 2 bases and J by 4 bases, and 14 bases separated the two germline ends. Germline-derived CDR1 and CDR2 are MNHNS and SASEGT. The CDR3 spells CASSERQTIGTEAFF. Written as DNA, the CDR3 is TGTGCCAGCAGTGAAAGACAGACCATCGGCACTGAAGCTTTCTTT.

This sequence joins TRBV5-1 and TRBJ2-1; 8 positions agree with TRBD1. The J segment lost 4 bases and the V segment lost 4 bases, leaving 7 bases of the junction unmatched. The germline gives CDR1 SGHRS, CDR2 YFSETQ. The CDR3 loop spans 15 amino acids. The CDR3 DNA reads as TGCGCCAGCAGCCAGGCCGGGACAGGTTACAATGAGCAGTTCTTC. It translates to CASSQAGTGYNEQFF.

The rearrangement links TRBV29-1 to TRBJ1-2; TRBD1 might be the D (5 bases). The CDR3 totals 15 residues. V lost 0 bases, J lost 5 bases, and 16 bases lay in between. The germline gives CDR1 SQVTM, CDR2 ANQGSEA. The CDR3 DNA sequence: TGCAGCGTTGAAGATCGGTCTCTGGGACTGTATGGCTACACCTTC. Residues: CSVEDRSLGLYGYTF.

The CDR3 protein is CATSPSKNTEAFF. CDR3 DNA sequence: TGTGCCACCAGTCCGAGCAAGAACACTGAAGCTTTCTTT. The gene calls are TRBV15 and TRBJ1-1; D gene uncertain. The CDR3 covers 13 residues. Germline lookup yields CDR1 LNHNV and CDR2 YYDKDF (reference sequence). Between the trimmed V and J ends, which lost 6 bases and 1 base, there was a span of 9 bases.

This chain connects TRBV2 to TRBJ2-7, with D possibly matching TRBD1 (6 bases). V dropped 4 bases and J dropped 2 bases, with 18 bases sitting between them. Germline CDR1 and CDR2: SNHLY and FYNNEI. The CDR3 is made up of 16 amino acids. The DNA for the CDR3 is TGTGCCAGCAGTGCCCAAGACAGGCCCTCAACCTACGAGCAGTACTTC. It yields the protein CASSAQDRPSTYEQYF.

This sequence joins TRBV6-5 and TRBJ1-1, with a possible D match to TRBD1 (6 bases). This CDR3 is built from 14 residues. Germline CDR1 is MNHEY and CDR2 is SVGAGI. The ends were cut back, 1 base at V and 5 bases at J, with 11 bases in the middle. The CDR3: CASSYYRVGTEAFF. Here the CDR3 DNA reads TGTGCCAGCAGTTACTACAGGGTAGGAACTGAAGCTTTCTTT.

The chain recombines TRBV5-1 with TRBJ2-2; D ambiguous. The CDR3 sequence is 14 residues long. CDR1 is SGHRS and CDR2 is YFSETQ in the germline V gene. The ends were cut back, 2 bases at V and 1 base at J, with 6 bases in the middle. The CDR3 is CASSFTVNTGELFF. CDR3 sequence (DNA): TGCGCCAGCAGCTTCACAGTGAACACCGGGGAGCTGTTTTTT.

V usage is TRBV6-6 and J usage is TRBJ2-3; no clear D gene. The CDR3 loop spans 15 amino acids. CDR1 MNHNY and CDR2 SVGAGI come from the germline V gene (reference sequence). The V end was cut by 6 bases, the J end by 6 bases, with 19 bases between. The DNA for the CDR3 is TGTGCCAGCAGCCCTATTAGTAACGGTGAGGATACGCAGTATTTT. Translation gives CASSPISNGEDTQYF.

This chain uses TRBV28 with TRBJ1-4; TRBD1 aligns across 7 bases. The J segment lost 0 bases and the V segment lost 6 bases, leaving 7 bases of the junction unmatched. Looked up from germline, CDR1 is MDHEN and CDR2 is SYDVKM. The CDR3 covers 16 residues. CDR3 amino acids: CASRSTGEATNEKLFF. DNA of the CDR3: TGTGCCAGCAGGTCCACAGGGGAAGCAACTAATGAAAAACTGTTTTTT.

The chain employs TRBV7-9 and TRBJ2-1; TRBD2 matches 8 bases. This CDR3 region has 17 residues. Looked up from germline, CDR1 is SEHNR and CDR2 is FQNEAQ (reference sequence). Trimming at V came to 1 base and at J to 4 bases, leaving 9 bases not matched to a gene. CDR3 bases: TGTGCCAGCAGCTTAGAGCCCCCCAAGCGGGGGTACAATGAGCAGTTCTTC. Its translation is CASSLEPPKRGYNEQFF.

V and J are TRBV7-9 and TRBJ1-5; D gene unclear. V lost 3 bases, J lost 3 bases, and 9 bases lay in between. Germline-derived CDR1 and CDR2 are SEHNR and FQNEAQ (reference sequence). The CDR3 loop spans 14 amino acids. CDR3 in amino acids: CASSFTGDNQPQHF. DNA for the CDR3: TGTGCCAGCAGCTTTACTGGAGACAATCAGCCCCAGCATTTT.

The chain carries TRBV9 and TRBJ2-5; 7 nucleotides line up with TRBD1. The better agreement between TRBJ2-7 and the DNA end casts doubt on the J call. The CDR3 consists of 17 residues. Germline CDR1 SGDLS, CDR2 YYNGEE. CDR3 in DNA: TGTGCCAGCAGCGCAGGCTGGAACCGGGACAGCTCCTACGAGCAGTACTTC. Its translation: CASSAGWNRDSSYEQYF.

The chain employs TRBV7-9 and TRBJ2-7; 13 bases fit TRBD2. Per germline, CDR1 SEHNR and CDR2 FQNEAQ (reference sequence). The CDR3 spans 18 residues. V was clipped by 4 bases and J by 6 bases; unmatched bases: 15. CDR3 protein: CASSSPGTSGIRTSEQYF. In nucleotides, the CDR3 is TGTGCCAGCAGCTCGCCCGGGACTAGCGGGATACGGACCTCCGAGCAGTACTTC.